The rows below give T cell receptor beta chains drawn from one sample of a study of cytomegalovirus exposure and HLA in healthy donors. Sequencing was performed with immunoSEQ multiplex PCR; in TCRdb, only in-frame clones are kept and a portion is missing. There are some 96,000 clones in the sample; 60% to 75% occur only once, and roughly 3.2% lies in the top ten. The sample was PBMCs. These receptors were collected from a man aged 55 to 70 in good health and CMV-seronegative. Both conserved end residues are part of each CDR3. The order of the fields is D gene, clone size, J gene, V gene, CDR3 protein, CDR3 DNA. The D gene is left open where the match is weak. Clone size appears in some rows only: once, few, many, or a class for an expanded clone.

>TRBD1|-|TRBJ1-4|TRBV13
CASSREQGNEKLFF
TGTGCCAGCAGCCGAGAACAGGGGAATGAAAAACTGTTTTTT
>-|-|TRBJ1-4|TRBV10-3
CAISEDGRGNEKLFF
TGTGCCATCAGTGAGGATGGTAGGGGAAATGAAAAACTGTTTTTT
>-|-|TRBJ1-4|TRBV9
CASSSGVGGEKLFF
TGTGCCAGCAGCTCAGGGGTGGGCGGGGAAAAACTGTTTTTT
>-|-|TRBJ2-7|TRBV5-4
CASSLPDSYEQYF
TGTGCCAGCAGCCTACCTGACTCCTACGAGCAGTACTTC
>-|-|TRBJ2-2|TRBV29-1
CSVEVSRTRGTGELFF
TGCAGCGTTGAAGTATCACGAACTAGAGGGACCGGGGAGCTGTTTTTT
>TRBD2|-|TRBJ2-7|TRBV6-6
CASSYRTGGPREQYF
TGTGCCAGCAGTTACCGAACGGGAGGGCCACGCGAGCAGTACTTC
>-|-|TRBJ2-2|TRBV5-1
CASSSGQLANTGELFF
TGCGCCAGCAGCTCGGGACAACTCGCGAACACCGGGGAGCTGTTTTTT
>-|-|TRBJ1-3|TRBV6-1
CASSEWGPPGNTIYF
TGTGCCAGCAGTGAATGGGGGCCCCCTGGAAACACCATATATTTT
>-|once|TRBJ2-1|TRBV27
CASRPVRDIGEQFF
TGTGCCAGCAGACCCGTCCGGGATATCGGTGAGCAGTTCTTC
>-|-|TRBJ2-3|TRBV7-9
CASSTTRASSTDTQYF
TGTGCCAGCAGCACGACTAGAGCCTCTAGCACAGATACGCAGTATTTT
>TRBD2|-|TRBJ2-7|TRBV4-2
CASSQDRAGGNYEQYF
TGTGCCAGCAGCCAAGATAGGGCGGGAGGCAACTACGAGCAGTACTTC
>TRBD1|-|TRBJ2-3|TRBV27
CASSWTGQNAQYF
TGTGCCAGCAGTTGGACAGGTCAGAATGCGCAGTATTTT
>-|-|TRBJ2-7|TRBV5-8
CASSTAIRGNEQYF
TGTGCCAGCAGCACGGCTATACGGGGGAACGAGCAGTACTTC
>-|-|TRBJ2-7|TRBV14
CASSQNLNEYEQYF
TGTGCCAGCAGCCAAAACCTGAACGAGTACGAGCAGTACTTC
>-|many|TRBJ2-5|TRBV19
CASSQQETQYF
TGTGCCAGTAGTCAACAAGAGACCCAGTACTTC
>TRBD1|-|TRBJ2-7|TRBV5-6
CASTTGGSPYEQYF
TGTGCCAGCACAACAGGGGGCAGCCCCTACGAGCAGTACTTC
>TRBD1|-|TRBJ2-7|TRBV6-5
CASGETGIYEQYF
TGTGCCAGCGGAGAGACAGGGATCTACGAGCAGTACTTC
>-|-|TRBJ1-2|TRBV5-1
CASSGDSAYGYTF
TGCGCCAGCAGCGGCGACAGCGCCTATGGCTACACCTTC
>TRBD1|-|TRBJ2-1|TRBV19
CASSSRQGAYNEQFF
TGTGCCAGTAGTTCAAGACAGGGGGCCTACAATGAGCAGTTCTTC
>-|few|TRBJ1-6|TRBV11-3
CASSSGGNSPLHF
TGTGCCAGCAGCTCCGGGGGGAATTCACCCCTCCACTTT
>TRBD2|few|TRBJ2-3|TRBV7-9
CASSLDLAGPDTQYF
TGTGCCAGCAGCTTAGATCTAGCGGGACCGGATACGCAGTATTTT
>TRBD1|few|TRBJ2-2|TRBV6-1
CASRTQGLGTGELFF
TGTGCCAGCAGAACACAGGGGTTGGGCACCGGGGAGCTGTTTTTT
>-|-|TRBJ1-5|TRBV5-1
CASSLDAGNQPQHF
TGCGCCAGCAGCTTGGACGCGGGCAATCAGCCCCAGCATTTT
>TRBD2|-|TRBJ2-7|TRBV27
CASSTASGSYEQYF
TGTGCCAGCAGTACCGCTAGCGGGAGCTACGAGCAGTACTTC
>-|-|TRBJ1-4|TRBV5-1
CASSLSGAGTNEKLFF
TGCGCCAGCAGCTTGAGCGGCGCAGGAACTAATGAAAAACTGTTTTTT
>TRBD1|-|TRBJ1-2|TRBV6-5
CASSFGQGNGYTF
TGTGCCAGCAGTTTTGGACAGGGCAATGGCTACACCTTC
>TRBD1|-|TRBJ1-2|TRBV27
CASRTGTGRPANYGYTF
TGTGCCAGCAGAACCGGGACAGGGCGTCCCGCTAACTATGGCTACACCTTC
>TRBD2|few|TRBJ2-1|TRBV7-9
CASSSGLAGLVDEQFF
TGTGCCAGCAGCTCTGGCCTAGCGGGATTGGTTGATGAGCAGTTCTTC
>TRBD2|-|TRBJ2-1|TRBV28
CATPLHRLAGSEGEQFF
TGTGCCACCCCACTCCATCGACTAGCGGGTTCTGAAGGGGAGCAGTTCTTC
>TRBD1|-|TRBJ2-5|TRBV5-1
CASSLGTGGWETQYF
TGCGCCAGCAGCTTGGGAACAGGGGGCTGGGAGACCCAGTACTTC
>-|once|TRBJ2-3|TRBV30
CAWSRRGPDTQYF
TGTGCCTGGAGTAGAAGGGGCCCAGATACGCAGTATTTT
>-|few|TRBJ2-5|TRBV5-1
CASSLGLQETQYF
TGCGCCAGCAGCTTGGGACTTCAAGAGACCCAGTACTTC
>-|-|TRBJ1-2|TRBV2
CASSRDKLRDGYTF
TGTGCCAGCAGCCGGGACAAACTTAGGGATGGCTACACCTTC
>-|-|TRBJ1-1|TRBV28
CASSLDGESDTEAFF
TGTGCCAGCAGTCTAGACGGGGAGTCCGACACTGAAGCTTTCTTT
>-|-|TRBJ1-2|TRBV30
CAWSRLRYGYTF
TGTGCCTGGAGTCGCTTGAGGTACGGCTACACCTTC
>-|-|TRBJ2-3|TRBV28
CASSTLDSGRDTQYF
TGTGCCAGCAGCACTCTGGATTCGGGAAGAGATACGCAGTATTTT
>TRBD2|few|TRBJ2-1|TRBV6-6
CASSDPGLGLNEQFF
TGTGCCAGCAGTGACCCGGGACTAGGGCTCAATGAGCAGTTCTTC
>-|-|TRBJ1-1|TRBV5-4
CASSSNRENTEAFF
TGTGCCAGCAGCTCAAACCGGGAGAACACTGAAGCTTTCTTT
>-|-|TRBJ1-6|TRBV25-1
CASISSTGVNSPLHF
TGTGCCAGCATCAGTTCCACAGGAGTTAATTCACCCCTCCACTTT
>TRBD2|-|TRBJ2-3|TRBV27
CASSLSRSAGGADTQYF
TGTGCCAGCAGTTTATCTAGATCAGCGGGAGGGGCAGATACGCAGTATTTT
>TRBD1|few|TRBJ1-2|TRBV7-9
CASSLATGDLGYTF
TGTGCCAGCAGCTTAGCGACAGGGGATTTAGGCTACACCTTC
>TRBD2|-|TRBJ2-3|TRBV2
CASSEFSGGPTDTQYF
TGTGCCAGCAGTGAGTTTAGCGGGGGCCCCACAGATACGCAGTATTTT
>-|-|TRBJ2-1|TRBV5-6
CASSPGLSLNEQFF
TGTGCCAGCAGCCCCGGACTATCTTTGAATGAGCAGTTCTTC
>-|-|TRBJ1-1|TRBV7-9
CASSPRGANRVSTEAFF
TGTGCCAGCAGCCCCCGGGGGGCTAACAGGGTGAGCACTGAAGCTTTCTTT
>TRBD2|few|TRBJ2-5|TRBV5-8
CASSAGGVETQYF
TGTGCCAGCAGTGCCGGGGGGGTGGAGACCCAGTACTTC
>-|-|TRBJ2-3|TRBV30
CAWSGYNTDTQYF
TGTGCCTGGAGTGGGTACAACACAGATACGCAGTATTTT
>TRBD1|-|TRBJ1-3|TRBV6-5
CASSLTGQGRNTIYF
TGTGCCAGCAGCCTAACGGGACAGGGGAGAAACACCATATATTTT
>-|-|TRBJ1-3|TRBV9
CASSVSPVGGGNTIYF
TGTGCCAGCAGCGTATCCCCGGTCGGGGGAGGAAACACCATATATTTT
>TRBD1|-|TRBJ2-7|TRBV2
CASGPGQGRDEQYF
TGTGCCAGCGGACCGGGACAGGGGAGGGACGAGCAGTACTTC
>TRBD1|-|TRBJ2-7|TRBV28
CASSPPQGQGSFEQYF
TGTGCCAGCAGTCCACCACAGGGACAGGGGTCCTTCGAGCAGTACTTC
>TRBD2|few|TRBJ2-1|TRBV4-1
CASSQSLAGPSEQFF
TGCGCCAGCAGCCAATCCCTAGCGGGCCCCAGTGAGCAGTTCTTC
>-|few|TRBJ1-2|TRBV11-2
CASSLDSRDGYTF
TGTGCCAGCAGCTTAGACAGCCGGGATGGCTACACCTTC
>-|-|TRBJ2-6|TRBV28
CASSFRFSGANVLTF
TGTGCCAGCAGTTTTAGATTCTCTGGGGCCAACGTCCTGACTTTC
>-|few|TRBJ2-2|TRBV7-7
CASSPGFNTGELFF
TGTGCTAGCAGCCCCGGTTTCAACACCGGGGAGCTGTTTTTT
>-|-|TRBJ1-2|TRBV30
CAWSPRHYGYTF
TGTGCCTGGAGTCCCAGGCACTATGGCTACACCTTC
>TRBD1|-|TRBJ2-2|TRBV5-4
CASSRFLLKRGLDGELFF
TGTGCCAGCAGCCGATTCCTATTAAAAAGGGGGCTAGACGGGGAGCTGTTTTTT
>-|-|TRBJ2-7|TRBV28
CASSPLLLVQGIF
TGTGCCAGCAGTCCTCTTCTTCTGGTTCAGGGTATCTTC
>TRBD2|-|TRBJ2-7|TRBV4-1
CASSQDRTSGNEQYF
TGCGCCAGCAGCCAAGATAGGACCAGCGGGAACGAGCAGTACTTC
>-|-|TRBJ2-2|TRBV5-1
CASSPSGLADTGELFF
TGCGCCAGCAGCCCCTCCGGGCTAGCTGACACCGGGGAGCTGTTTTTT